The present T cell receptor (beta chain) was sequenced within a study of long-term antiretroviral therapy in people with HIV. In the case of this clone: What it binds is unknown.

Trimming cost V 4 bases and J 2 bases, with 4 bases left between them. The CDR3 consists of 11 residues. Germline V gene sequence: CDR1 SQVTM, CDR2 ANQGSEA. Running of the v3.0 immunoSEQ assay took place at survey level. Assay: immunoSEQ multiplex PCR; the TCRdb copy retains only in-frame clones and omits some. The repertoire includes 14,000 or so clones, 88% of them detected once, and 11% sits in the top ten. Two or more post-ART PBMC samples, plus at least one pre-ART sample, were available for each donor. Study results and caveats: Post-ART samples showed increased diversity that remained below transplant donor control levels.

This TCR derives from a man in his forties with HIV. The sample consisted of unsorted PBMCs, taken 6.2 years after starting antiretroviral therapy. The V gene is TRBV29-1, the J gene TRBJ2-3; the D is unclear. The CDR3 region has the DNA TGCAGCGTTGGGACCACAGATACGCAGTATTTT. Encoded protein: CSVGTTDTQYF.